The present entry profiles one T cell receptor beta chain with its context. What it binds is unknown. The sample's time point: longitudinal time-point 1 (baseline). Unsorted libraries were generated from 2 million PBMCs. These cells had been stored in RNAlater at -80 C. This specimen belongs to a study of neurological immune-mediated disorders. Study-level findings and limits: The greatest TCR clonal expansion occurred in HTLV-1-associated myelopathy and the least in multiple sclerosis, which fell below healthy controls.

A 10-nucleotide random UMI tagged transcripts in template-switch 5'RACE cDNA synthesis. One entry per CDR3 protein results from TCRdb running MiXCR on the 5' RACE reads. The sample holds some 77,000 distinct CDR3 sequences, around 15% seen once. Sequenced input: PBMCs. The sequence derives from a female donor with HTLV-1-associated myelopathy (HAM/TSP).

CDR3 bases: TGTGCCAGCAGTGGACAGGGGGCTGCTTTTAATGAGCAGTTCTTC. This gives the protein CASSGQGAAFNEQFF. This rearrangement joins TRBV28 to TRBJ2-1; 11 bases align to TRBD1. Germline loops: CDR1 MDHEN, CDR2 SYDVKM. J lost 7 bases, V lost 5 bases, and 7 bases had no gene match. There are 15 residues in the CDR3.